These T cell receptor beta chains were read from a single sample in a study of CD8 T cells in Susac syndrome. Each CDR3 protein is one row after TCRdb ran MiXCR on the immunoSEQ multiplex PCR reads. The sample yields over 100,000 distinct CDR3 sequences, around 94% seen once. What was sequenced was CD8+ T cells from PBMCs. These receptors all stem from a human donor with Susac syndrome. The CDR3 runs from the conserved cysteine through the conserved F or W. Fields, in order: clone size, J gene, V gene, D gene, CDR3 length, CDR3 DNA, CDR3 protein. D genes are given only for firm matches. Size values are once, few and many counts, or a class for expanded clones, and some rows have none.

size: -; J: TRBJ1-1; V: TRBV12-2; D: -; length: 14; DNA: TGTGCAAGTCGCTTACGTCAGCCGAACACTGAAGCTTTCTTT; CDR3: CASRLRQPNTEAFF
size: once; J: TRBJ2-7; V: TRBV6-5; D: -; length: 14; DNA: TGTGCCAGCAGTTACGGAGTTTCGGCCTACGAGCAGTACTTC; CDR3: CASSYGVSAYEQYF
size: -; J: TRBJ2-5; V: TRBV7-6; D: -; length: 14; DNA: TGTGCCAGCAGCTTAACGGGGGGCAGTGAGACCCAGTACTTC; CDR3: CASSLTGGSETQYF
size: -; J: TRBJ2-1; V: TRBV29-1; D: -; length: 15; DNA: TGCAGCGCCGCTAATCGGGGGCGCACGGGGGGCGAGCAGTTCTTC; CDR3: CSAANRGRTGGEQFF
size: -; J: TRBJ2-4; V: TRBV4-3; D: TRBD2; length: 15; DNA: TGCGCCAGCAGCCAAGGGAGCGGGGGGAAAAACATTCAGTACTTC; CDR3: CASSQGSGGKNIQYF
size: -; J: TRBJ2-3; V: TRBV4-2; D: TRBD2; length: 17; DNA: TGTGCCAGCAGCCAAGACTTGGGGGGGGGAGGCACAGATACGCAGTATTTT; CDR3: CASSQDLGGGGTDTQYF
size: -; J: TRBJ1-5; V: TRBV4-1; D: -; length: 16; DNA: TGCGCCAGCAGCCTGGGGTCGGCGGGGGACAAATCAGCCCAGCATTTT; CDR3: CASSLGSAGDKSAQHF
size: -; J: TRBJ2-2; V: TRBV20-1; D: -; length: 13; DNA: TGCAGTGCTAGAGACCAGGACACCGGGGAGCTGTTTTTT; CDR3: CSARDQDTGELFF
size: -; J: TRBJ2-2; V: TRBV20-1; D: TRBD1; length: 15; DNA: TGCAGTGCTAGAGATCGAGGGACAGGGGGCGGGGAGCTGTTTTTT; CDR3: CSARDRGTGGGELFF
size: -; J: TRBJ2-5; V: TRBV9; D: TRBD2; length: 15; DNA: TGTGCCAGCAGCGTAGCGGCGGGGGGGCAAGAGACCCAGTACTTC; CDR3: CASSVAAGGQETQYF
size: -; J: TRBJ2-1; V: TRBV3-1; D: TRBD2; length: 16; DNA: TGTGCCAGCAGCCAATTAGCGGGGGCCAGTTACAATGAGCAGTTCTTC; CDR3: CASSQLAGASYNEQFF
size: few; J: TRBJ2-5; V: TRBV13; D: -; length: 14; DNA: TGTGCCAGCAGCTTAGGCAGGAACCAAGAGACCCAGTACTTC; CDR3: CASSLGRNQETQYF
size: -; J: TRBJ2-7; V: TRBV28; D: TRBD1; length: 13; DNA: TGTGCCAGCACCGACAGGGTAGGATACGAGCAGTACTTC; CDR3: CASTDRVGYEQYF
size: -; J: TRBJ2-7; V: TRBV3-1; D: TRBD1; length: 15; DNA: TGTGCCAGCAGCCACAGGGACAGCAGAACCTACGAGCAGTACTTC; CDR3: CASSHRDSRTYEQYF
size: -; J: TRBJ2-5; V: TRBV9; D: -; length: 16; DNA: TGTGCCAGCAGCGTAGGTGTCTGGGGATCCCCAGAGACCCAGTACTTC; CDR3: CASSVGVWGSPETQYF
size: -; J: TRBJ2-3; V: TRBV25-1; D: TRBD2; length: 15; DNA: TGTGCCAGCAGTGAGTACCCTAGCGGGACGGATACGCAGTATTTT; CDR3: CASSEYPSGTDTQYF
size: -; J: TRBJ2-7; V: TRBV20-1; D: -; length: 13; DNA: TGCAGTGCTAGAGATCTCCGTTCCTACGAGCAGTACTTC; CDR3: CSARDLRSYEQYF
size: few; J: TRBJ2-1; V: TRBV5-6; D: -; length: 11; DNA: TGTGCCAGCAGCTTCGTAAATGAGCAGTTCTTC; CDR3: CASSFVNEQFF
size: once; J: TRBJ1-6; V: TRBV25-1; D: -; length: 14; DNA: TGTGCCAGCAGTGAGGGGGCCGCCGGGGGGTCCCTCCACTTT; CDR3: CASSEGAAGGSLHF
size: -; J: TRBJ1-1; V: TRBV4-1; D: TRBD1; length: 15; DNA: TGCGCCAGCAGCCAACATACAGGGGTAAACACTGAAGCTTTCTTT; CDR3: CASSQHTGVNTEAFF
size: -; J: TRBJ2-5; V: TRBV15; D: -; length: 14; DNA: TGTGCCACCAGCAGAGAAGACCGGGAGGAGACCCAGTACTTC; CDR3: CATSREDREETQYF
size: -; J: TRBJ2-7; V: TRBV11-3; D: -; length: 13; DNA: TGTGCCAGCAGCTCCCCCTTGAATGGCGAGCAGTACTTC; CDR3: CASSSPLNGEQYF
size: -; J: TRBJ2-1; V: TRBV9; D: TRBD1; length: 12; DNA: TGTGCCAGCGACACAGGGGACAATGAGCAGTTCTTC; CDR3: CASDTGDNEQFF
size: -; J: TRBJ1-6; V: TRBV6-5; D: -; length: 12; DNA: TGTGCCAGCTGGGGGGGGAATTCACCCCTCCACTTT; CDR3: CASWGGNSPLHF
size: -; J: TRBJ1-5; V: TRBV27; D: -; length: 13; DNA: TGTGCCAGCAGTTCGGGCTCCAATCAGCCCCAGCATTTT; CDR3: CASSSGSNQPQHF
size: -; J: TRBJ2-5; V: TRBV30; D: -; length: 12; DNA: TGTGCCTGGAGTCTGGCGGAGGAGACCCAGTACTTC; CDR3: CAWSLAEETQYF
size: -; J: TRBJ2-7; V: TRBV27; D: -; length: 12; DNA: TGTGCCAGCAGTGCAGGTGGAGACGAGCAGTACTTC; CDR3: CASSAGGDEQYF
size: -; J: TRBJ2-7; V: TRBV5-1; D: -; length: 14; DNA: TGCGCCAGCAGCTTGGAGGGCAGGGGTAACGAGCAGTACTTC; CDR3: CASSLEGRGNEQYF
size: -; J: TRBJ2-2; V: TRBV29-1; D: -; length: 14; DNA: TGCAGCGTTGAAGATCTCGCGGACCCCGGGGAGCTGTTTTTT; CDR3: CSVEDLADPGELFF
size: -; J: TRBJ2-7; V: TRBV11-3; D: -; length: 14; DNA: TGTGCCAGCAGCCCGGGGAAGAGCTCCTACGAGCAGTACTTC; CDR3: CASSPGKSSYEQYF
size: once; J: TRBJ2-1; V: TRBV5-6; D: TRBD2; length: 16; DNA: TGTGCCAGCAGCTTGGAGACTAGCGGAGCCTACAATGAGCAGTTCTTC; CDR3: CASSLETSGAYNEQFF
size: -; J: TRBJ2-1; V: TRBV9; D: -; length: 15; DNA: TGTGCCAGCAGCGGCGATGAGGGCTCCTACAATGAGCAGTTCTTC; CDR3: CASSGDEGSYNEQFF
size: -; J: TRBJ1-5; V: TRBV15; D: -; length: 17; DNA: TGTGCCACCAGCAGAGTGGGGGAGGCCCTAAGCAATCAGCCCCAGCATTTT; CDR3: CATSRVGEALSNQPQHF
size: -; J: TRBJ1-1; V: TRBV9; D: TRBD1; length: 14; DNA: TGTGCCAGCAGCCCCGGACAGGACCACACTGAAGCTTTCTTT; CDR3: CASSPGQDHTEAFF
size: -; J: TRBJ1-5; V: TRBV3-1; D: -; length: 13; DNA: TGTGCCAGCAGCCAAGAAGAAGGGAGCCCCCAGCATTTT; CDR3: CASSQEEGSPQHF
size: -; J: TRBJ2-2; V: TRBV15; D: -; length: 15; DNA: TGTGCCACCAGCAGTAACCTAGGGGCGCCCAGGGAGCTGTTTTTT; CDR3: CATSSNLGAPRELFF
size: -; J: TRBJ1-4; V: TRBV6-5; D: -; length: 15; DNA: TGTGCCAGCAGTTATATCCAGGAAATTAATGAAAAACTGTTTTTT; CDR3: CASSYIQEINEKLFF
size: -; J: TRBJ1-1; V: TRBV6-5; D: -; length: 10; DNA: TGTGCCAGCAGCCACGGTGAAGCTTTCTTT; CDR3: CASSHGEAFF
size: -; J: TRBJ1-2; V: TRBV27; D: -; length: 13; DNA: TGTGCCAGCAGTGAGGACAGAATCTATGGCTACACCTTC; CDR3: CASSEDRIYGYTF
size: -; J: TRBJ2-7; V: TRBV6-2/TRBV6-3; D: -; length: 13; DNA: TGTGCCAGCAGTTTCGGGGTACCCTACGAGCAGTACTTC; CDR3: CASSFGVPYEQYF
size: -; J: TRBJ1-2; V: TRBV11-1; D: TRBD1; length: 13; DNA: TGTGCCAGCACTACGGGACAGGGGAGTCCGGACACCTTC; CDR3: CASTTGQGSPDTF
size: -; J: TRBJ2-7; V: TRBV25-1; D: -; length: 13; DNA: TGTGCCAGCAGTGAAACAGGGATTTACGAGCAGTACTTC; CDR3: CASSETGIYEQYF
size: -; J: TRBJ2-7; V: TRBV7-2; D: -; length: 14; DNA: TGTGCCAGCAGCTTAGCGCGAGGGGAAGGCGAGCAGTACTTC; CDR3: CASSLARGEGEQYF
size: -; J: TRBJ1-5; V: TRBV2; D: -; length: 8; DNA: TGTGCCCCGGTCTGGGAGCATTTT; CDR3: CAPVWEHF